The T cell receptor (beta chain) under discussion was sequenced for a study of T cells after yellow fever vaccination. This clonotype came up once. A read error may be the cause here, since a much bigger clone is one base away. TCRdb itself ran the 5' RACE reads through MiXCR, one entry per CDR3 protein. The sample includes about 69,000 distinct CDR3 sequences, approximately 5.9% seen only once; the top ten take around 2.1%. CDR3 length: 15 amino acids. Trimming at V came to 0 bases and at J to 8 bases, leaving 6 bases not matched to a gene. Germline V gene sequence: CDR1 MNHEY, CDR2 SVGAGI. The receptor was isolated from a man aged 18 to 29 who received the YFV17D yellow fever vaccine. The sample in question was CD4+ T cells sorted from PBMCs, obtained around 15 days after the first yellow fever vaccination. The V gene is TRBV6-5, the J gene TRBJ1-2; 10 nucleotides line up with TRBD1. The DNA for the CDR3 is TGTGCCAGCAGTTACTCGGGACAGGGGTCGGGCGGCTACACCTTC. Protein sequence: CASSYSGQGSGGYTF.